This TCR beta chain was recorded in a study of long-term antiretroviral therapy in people with HIV. Study-level findings and limits: Diversity measured after ART increased yet remained under transplant donor controls.

Only United States sites treated participants with HIV. The immunoSEQ assay was v3.0, run at survey level. Assay used: immunoSEQ multiplex PCR; TCRdb lists only in-frame clones, some missing. Here the sample spans 20,000 to 25,000 clones, 70% to 85% being singletons. In this sample, this clone turned up once. The antigen remains unidentified. Sequenced material: unsorted PBMCs, taken 1.2 years after starting antiretroviral therapy. This sequence was found in a woman in her thirties or forties with HIV.

CDR3 DNA sequence: TGCGCCAGCAGTGAGGTGGCGGGGGCAATAACTGAAGCTTTCTTT. Protein product: CASSEVAGAITEAFF. The V call is TRBV10-2, the J call TRBJ1-1, with D perhaps matching TRBD1 (6 bases). In germline, CDR1 is WSHSY, CDR2 SAAADI. Trimming cost V 2 bases and J 5 bases, with 15 bases left between them. This CDR3 comprises 15 residues.